Following are 27 T cell receptor beta chains from one sample sequenced in a study of identical twins. TCRdb reprocessed the 5' RACE reads via MiXCR and lists one record per CDR3 protein. This sample has 250,000 or so distinct CDR3 sequences, with approximately 7% found just once. These data were also reused for a study on yellow fever vaccine responses in identical twins.

Sequencing was performed on memory (CD45RO+) T cells sorted from blood. Every receptor here comes from a woman aged 18-35 years in good health.

In this sample, this clonotype turned up many times. V usage is TRBV4-1 and J usage is TRBJ1-1, with D unclear. From germline, CDR1 is MGHRA and CDR2 YSYEKL. The germline V and J ends were trimmed by 0 bases and 1 base, with 9 bases remaining between them. This CDR3 has 15 amino acids. The DNA for the CDR3 is TGCGCCAGCAGCCAAGACATCGGCAGGAACACTGAAGCTTTCTTT. Amino acid sequence: CASSQDIGRNTEAFF.

The chain uses TRBV28 and TRBJ2-1; 8 bases are a match to TRBD1. Looked up from germline, CDR1 is MDHEN and CDR2 is SYDVKM. Trimming removed 5 bases from V and 6 bases from J; junction bases left unmatched: 12. The CDR3 loop spans 16 amino acids. CDR3 nucleotides: TGTGCCAGCAGTGGGGCCGGGACAGGCGGAACCAATGAGCAGTTCTTC. This sequence encodes CASSGAGTGGTNEQFF.

This clonotype occurred a few times. This chain uses TRBV4-2 with TRBJ2-1; D is perhaps TRBD1 or TRBD2 (5 bases each). This CDR3 comprises 14 residues. CDR1 LGHNA and CDR2 YNFKEQ come from the germline V gene. V lost 3 bases to trimming and J lost 12 bases, with 18 bases between them. The CDR3: CASSQFGDGAGQFF. As DNA, the CDR3 is TGTGCCAGCAGCCAGTTTGGGGATGGGGCGGGGCAGTTCTTC.

This clonotype was counted at least ten times. The gene calls are TRBV5-1 and TRBJ1-1, with no clear D. The V gene lost 3 bases and the J gene lost 1 base, with 16 bases spanning the gap. There are 16 residues in the CDR3. Germline V CDR1 and CDR2: SGHRS, YFSETQ. CDR3 DNA: TGCGCCAGCAGCTGGGGAGTCCCCTGGGGGAACACTGAAGCTTTCTTT. Protein: CASSWGVPWGNTEAFF. The full variable domain, rest sourced from reference TRBV5-1 and TRBJ1-1, is KAGVTQTPRYLIKTRGQQVTLSCSPISGHRSVSWYQQTPGQGLQFLFEYFSETQRNKGNFPGRFSGRQFSNSRSEMNVSTLELGDSALYLCASSWGVPWGNTEAFFGQGTRLTVV.

The chain links TRBV2 to TRBJ1-2; D not resolved. The CDR3 is 13 residues long. Germline CDR1 is SNHLY and CDR2 is FYNNEI. The V end was cut by 6 bases, the J end by 4 bases, with 12 bases between. The CDR3 region has the DNA TGTGCCAGCAGACGGGTTCAACCCTATGGCTACACCTTC. This gives the protein CASRRVQPYGYTF.

The table lists this clonotype with a few counts. This CDR3 reads CSARVSVLETQYF. CDR3 DNA: TGCAGTGCTAGAGTCTCCGTTTTGGAGACCCAGTACTTC. This chain joins TRBV20-1 and TRBJ2-5; D not resolved. Trimming stripped 1 base from V and 5 bases from J, with 11 bases between. This CDR3 has 13 residues. Germline loops: CDR1 DFQATT, CDR2 SNEGSKA (reference sequence).

This clonotype was seen only a few times. The CDR3 region is CASSLNSAGAAEKLFF. The CDR3 region has the DNA TGCGCCAGCAGCTTGAATTCGGCAGGGGCGGCTGAAAAACTGTTTTTT. The chain couples TRBV5-1 to TRBJ1-4, with TRBD1 as a possible D gene (6 bases). Trimming removed 1 base at V and 7 bases at J, with 17 bases between. Germline V gene data show CDR1 as SGHRS and CDR2 as YFSETQ. CDR3 length: 16 residues.

This clonotype has a count of ten or more. The chain combines TRBV24-1 with TRBJ2-1, with 10 positions matching TRBD2. The CDR3 has 13 amino acids. Germline CDR1 reads KGHDR; CDR2 reads SFDVKD. The junction had 3 bases not matched to a gene; V was cut back by 7 bases and J by 7 bases. The CDR3 loop is CATRGTSVNEQFF. DNA of the CDR3: TGTGCCACCAGGGGGACTAGCGTAAATGAGCAGTTCTTC.

This clonotype occurred a few times. V gene TRBV7-2 combines with J gene TRBJ2-5; 9 bases map to TRBD2. This CDR3 has 18 amino acids. Losses at the gene ends were 5 bases for V and 5 bases for J; bases not matched to a gene: 18. CDR1 is SGHTA, CDR2 FQGNSA, per germline. This CDR3 is CASSLRPLAGVSKETQYF. The CDR3 nucleotides are TGTGCCAGCAGCCTACGCCCATTAGCGGGAGTGAGTAAGGAGACCCAGTACTTC. The full variable domain, rest sourced from reference TRBV7-2 and TRBJ2-5, is GAGVSQSPSNKVTEKGKDVELRCDPISGHTALYWYRQSLGQGLEFLIYFQGNSAPDKSGLPSDRFSAERTGGSVSTLTIQRTQQEDSAVYLCASSLRPLAGVSKETQYFGPGTRLLVL.

Only a few counts were recorded for this clonotype. The chain employs TRBV15 and TRBJ2-7; TRBD1 agrees at 9 bases. CDR1 LNHNV and CDR2 YYDKDF come from the germline V gene (reference sequence). Trimming removed 7 bases from V and 1 base from J; junction bases left unmatched: 5. The CDR3 covers 14 residues. As DNA, the CDR3 is TGTGCCACCACCCCGGACAGGGGTTCCTACGAGCAGTACTTC. Residues: CATTPDRGSYEQYF.

This clonotype was found many times. V gene TRBV3-1 combines with J gene TRBJ1-2; D remains unclear. Between the trimmed V and J ends, which lost 1 base and 4 bases, there was a span of 7 bases. The CDR3 spans 13 residues. Germline values: CDR1 LGHDT, CDR2 YNNKEL (reference sequence). CDR3 loop: CASSQGVAYGYTF. CDR3 in DNA: TGTGCCAGCAGCCAAGGGGTAGCCTATGGCTACACCTTC. The full variable domain, its missing parts supplied by reference TRBV3-1 and TRBJ1-2, is DTAVSQTPKYLVTQMGNDKSIKCEQNLGHDTMYWYKQDSKKFLKIMFSYNNKELIINETVPNRFSPKSPDKAHLNLHINSLELGDSAVYFCASSQGVAYGYTFGSGTRLTVV.

This clonotype came up many times. This chain connects TRBV5-1 to TRBJ1-1; D ambiguous. The CDR3 loop spans 14 amino acids. V gave up 0 bases and J gave up 10 bases, with 16 bases separating them. Germline CDR1 is SGHRS and CDR2 is YFSETQ. CDR3 loop: CASSLANPQEGAFF. CDR3 in DNA: TGCGCCAGCAGCTTGGCCAACCCCCAGGAAGGAGCTTTCTTT.

The chain has TRBV2 and TRBJ1-5, with 11 bases that match TRBD1. The CDR3 totals 24 residues. Trimming took 4 bases from V and 0 from J; bases not matched to a gene: 26. CDR1 is SNHLY, CDR2 FYNNEI, per germline. The CDR3 here is CASSAGTGGYHTHDALCSNQPQHF. The CDR3 DNA sequence: TGTGCCAGCAGTGCCGGGACAGGGGGGTATCACACTCATGATGCACTGTGTAGCAATCAGCCCCAGCATTTT.

The CDR3 sequence: CASSLYRRYGYTF. The CDR3 nucleotides are TGCGCCAGCAGCTTGTATCGACGGTATGGCTACACCTTC. This sequence joins TRBV5-1 and TRBJ1-2, with D unresolved. CDR1 is SGHRS and CDR2 is YFSETQ in the germline V gene. Trimming removed 1 base from V and 5 bases from J, with 9 bases in between. The CDR3 totals 13 residues.

This clonotype showed up many times. CDR3 sequence reads: CASSFPYEQYV. DNA of the CDR3: TGCGCCAGCAGCTTTCCCTACGAGCAGTACGTC. This sequence joins TRBV5-1 and TRBJ2-7, with D unclear. The CDR3 is 11 amino acids. From germline, CDR1 is SGHRS and CDR2 YFSETQ. V lost 2 bases, J lost 2 bases, and 2 bases lay in between.

The rearrangement uses TRBV20-1 and TRBJ2-3, with 14 bases that match TRBD2. Germline lookup yields CDR1 DFQATT and CDR2 SNEGSKA (reference sequence). Unmatched junction bases numbered 6, after V lost 6 bases and J lost 1 base. The CDR3 extends over 16 amino acids. In DNA form, the CDR3 reads TGCAGTGCGAGGACTAGCGGGGGGATTGGCACAGATACGCAGTATTTT. Its translation: CSARTSGGIGTDTQYF.

The V and J genes are TRBV6-1 and TRBJ1-6, with 7 bases identical to TRBD1. CDR1 is MNHNS, CDR2 SASEGT, per germline. The CDR3 loop spans 14 amino acids. V dropped 7 bases and J dropped 10; count of bases not matched to a gene: 10. In DNA, the CDR3 is TGTGCCAGCAAACCAGACAGGGTTGCCTCACCCCTCCACTTT. Protein sequence: CASKPDRVASPLHF.

This clonotype was seen a few times. This chain links TRBV20-1 with TRBJ1-1, with 7 positions matching TRBD1. This CDR3 spans 13 amino acids. Germline lookup yields CDR1 DFQATT and CDR2 SNEGSKA (reference sequence). V dropped 5 bases and J dropped 4; count of bases not matched to a gene: 7. The CDR3: CSALDRVGTEAFF. In DNA, the CDR3 is TGCAGTGCTCTTGACAGGGTGGGCACTGAAGCTTTCTTT.

This clonotype was counted only a few times. The chain is built from TRBV7-4 and TRBJ2-5, with D possibly being TRBD1 or TRBD2 (5 bases each). The CDR3 is 16 residues long. The V and J ends lost 5 bases and 4 bases respectively, with 20 bases between them. Germline CDR1 reads SGHVT; CDR2 reads SQSDAQ. The CDR3 sequence: CASSALRGRKRETQYF. CDR3 bases: TGTGCCAGCAGCGCCCTCCGGGGCCGAAAAAGAGAGACCCAGTACTTC.

A few counts support this clonotype. The genes are TRBV7-6 and TRBJ1-1, with 8 positions matching TRBD1. CDR1 is SGHVS, CDR2 FNYEAQ, per germline. CDR3 length equals 14 residues. Trimming cost V 5 bases and J 5 bases; bases outside gene matches: 7. The CDR3 loop reads CASSVQGDVTEAFF. CDR3 nucleotides: TGTGCCAGCAGCGTACAGGGGGATGTAACTGAAGCTTTCTTT.

At least ten counts were recorded for this clonotype. The chain recombines TRBV7-8 with TRBJ2-7; weak D call: TRBD1 (6 bases). The V gene lost 2 bases and the J gene lost 4 bases, with 12 bases spanning the gap. The CDR3 runs to 14 residues. Germline V gives CDR1 SGHVS, CDR2 FQNEAQ. CDR3 nucleotide sequence: TGTGCCAGCAGCTTAAGGACAGAGACTTACGAGCAGTACTTC. Translating gives CASSLRTETYEQYF.

This clonotype was detected many times. The chain carries TRBV20-1 and TRBJ1-5; no firm D call. The CDR3 totals 12 residues. Per germline, CDR1 DFQATT and CDR2 SNEGSKA (reference sequence). Trimming stripped 2 bases from V and 7 bases from J, with 9 bases between. The CDR3 DNA reads TGCAGTGCTAGATATTCGGGCCAGCCCCAGCATTTT. This gives the protein CSARYSGQPQHF.

The chain has TRBV7-8 and TRBJ2-7, with 11 bases identical to TRBD2. CDR3 length equals 15 residues. CDR1 is SGHVS, CDR2 FQNEAQ, per germline. V dropped 1 base and J dropped 5; count of bases not matched to a gene: 4. DNA for the CDR3: TGTGCCAGCAGCTTAGGGGCTAGCGGGAGGAACGAGCAGTACTTC. Its translation: CASSLGASGRNEQYF.

This chain links TRBV12-5 with TRBJ2-5; D gene unclear. The CDR3 spans 13 residues. V lost 4 bases and J lost 2, with 8 bases in between. Germline assignment: CDR1 LGHNT and CDR2 FRNRAP. This CDR3 reads CASGSSGQETQYF. Written as DNA, the CDR3 is TGTGCTAGTGGTTCTTCCGGTCAAGAGACCCAGTACTTC.

This clonotype appeared a few times. The rearrangement links TRBV5-1 to TRBJ1-2; 9 bases line up with TRBD1. J gave up 3 bases and V 4 bases, and 10 bases lay outside the gene matches. Germline loops: CDR1 SGHRS, CDR2 YFSETQ. This CDR3 comprises 16 residues. The CDR3 protein is CASSLPNRGHDYGYTF. The DNA of the CDR3 is TGCGCCAGCAGCCTCCCCAACAGGGGGCACGACTATGGCTACACCTTC.

This clonotype has only a few counts. The rearrangement joins TRBV7-9 to TRBJ2-1; D not certain. Germline CDR1 and CDR2: SEHNR and FQNEAQ (reference sequence). CDR3 size: 15 residues. Trimming took 2 bases from V and 5 from J, leaving 13 bases between them. This CDR3 reads CASSLRVRLHNEQFF. Here the CDR3 DNA reads TGTGCCAGCAGCTTAAGGGTCCGGCTACACAATGAGCAGTTCTTC.

The chain recombines TRBV11-2 with TRBJ1-6; D is unclear. This CDR3 has 16 residues. Germline lookup yields CDR1 SGHAT and CDR2 FQNNGV. Trimming removed 5 bases from V and 7 bases from J, with 18 bases in between. CDR3 residues: CASSPVGSGGNSPLHF. The CDR3 bases are TGTGCCAGCAGCCCCGTAGGATCGGGAGGCAATTCACCCCTCCACTTT.